A selection of T cell receptor beta chains follows, all from one sample in a study of post-analysis software for immune sequencing data. TCRdb re-derived calls from the PCR reads in MiXCR, one entry per CDR3 protein. The data hold fewer than 600,000 distinct CDR3 sequences, with roughly 45% observed a single time. The sample was blood. The receptors come from a girl aged 5-17 years with multiple sclerosis. CDR3s include the opening cysteine and the closing phenylalanine or tryptophan. A D gene is named only where the DNA matches it firmly. Size is omitted from some rows. Given values are once, few, many or a class for expanded clones.

>TRBD2|TRBJ2-3|few|TRBV7-3
CASTSGRMEPHTDTQYF
>.|TRBJ2-5|few|TRBV27
CASSLLGGGQETQYF
>.|TRBJ2-7|.|TRBV3-1
CASSQVDITYEQYF
>.|.|.|TRBV10-3
CAGSRDGSYEQYF
>TRBD2|TRBJ2-1|few|TRBV29-1
CSAVGLGNEQFF
>TRBD2|TRBJ2-1|.|TRBV7-8
CASGVAGVLDEQFF
>.|TRBJ2-7|.|TRBV20-1
CSARDPGGSRNSYEQYF
>.|TRBJ2-1|.|TRBV12-3/TRBV12-4
CASSLTGQSSYNEQFF
>.|TRBJ2-4|.|TRBV27
CASSLRQGGDIQYF
>.|TRBJ1-2|few|TRBV9
CASSVDPGSNYGYTF
>.|.|.|TRBV7-3
CASSLGEAETQYF
>.|TRBJ2-7|.|TRBV7-9
CASSSGTSREQYF
>.|TRBJ1-2|.|TRBV10-2
CASMTDSYGYTF
>TRBD1|TRBJ1-2|.|TRBV11-1
CASSERTGLYGCTF
>.|TRBJ2-3|.|TRBV4-1
CASRIGGSTDTQYF
>TRBD1|TRBJ2-3|.|TRBV4-1
CASSQKRGQGSTDTQYF
>.|TRBJ2-3|.|TRBV4-2
CASSQEAGRSDTQYF
>.|TRBJ2-5|few|TRBV7-3
CASSLTPGAGETQYF
>TRBD1|TRBJ2-3|.|TRBV7-3
CASSPDRMRTDTQYF
>.|TRBJ2-3|few|TRBV24-1
CATSDHTDTQYF
>.|TRBJ1-5|.|TRBV28
CASGTSAAGHRQPQHF
>.|TRBJ2-3|.|TRBV10-3
CAIRGSGADTQYF
>.|TRBJ2-3|.|TRBV7-9
CASNPRTSTDTQYF
>.|TRBJ2-1|.|TRBV20-1
CSAVSGREAYNEQFF
>.|TRBJ2-4|few|TRBV5-6
CASSFGTGLAKNIQYF
>TRBD1|TRBJ1-5|.|TRBV7-2
CASSLAGQGSQPQHF
>TRBD1|TRBJ2-3|.|TRBV28
CASRDRRSYASTDTQYF
>.|TRBJ2-6|few|TRBV12-3/TRBV12-4
CASSPLRGSSGANVLTF
>TRBD1|TRBJ2-6|.|TRBV5-1
CASSPRTGLAGANVLTF
>TRBD2|TRBJ2-5|.|TRBV20-1
CSVAGAEGTQYF
>.|.|.|TRBV6-6
CASSSGQSLYNEQYF
>.|TRBJ2-3|.|TRBV20-1
CSARASVRGRDAQYF
>TRBD1|TRBJ2-5|.|TRBV30
CAGDRVEETQYF
>.|TRBJ2-7|.|TRBV7-2
CASSRDAEGESQYF
>TRBD2|TRBJ2-1|.|TRBV20-1
CSATTSGRGNEQFF
>.|TRBJ2-7|.|TRBV5-1
CASSFEGAAYEQYF
>.|TRBJ2-5|.|TRBV12-3/TRBV12-4
CASSFGGMSETQYF
>TRBD1|TRBJ2-7|few|TRBV28
CASRLPGQGSQQYF
>.|TRBJ2-7|few|TRBV12-3/TRBV12-4
CASTRTASYEQYF
>.|TRBJ1-1|.|TRBV5-5
CASSTWTLRTEAFF
>.|.|.|TRBV7-2
CASSLAVGEQYF
>.|TRBJ2-7|.|TRBV20-1
CSARGVSGLDYEQYF
>.|TRBJ1-2|.|TRBV25-1
CASSEGRDYGYTF
>TRBD2|TRBJ2-1|.|TRBV12-3/TRBV12-4
CASSPGLAGINEQFF
>TRBD1|TRBJ2-5|.|TRBV15
CATSRDTGGAQTQYF
>.|TRBJ2-1|.|TRBV10-3
CAISDRQPYNEQFF
>.|TRBJ2-5|.|TRBV20-1
CSAYQGGQYNEQYF
>.|TRBJ2-1|.|TRBV7-2
CASSPKSGKQFF
>TRBD2|TRBJ2-1|.|TRBV4-1
CASSQDKGGMGEQFF
>.|TRBJ1-6|.|TRBV27
CASKPGEGYNSPLHF
>.|TRBJ2-6|.|TRBV20-1
CSATKVGPHSGANVLTF
>.|TRBJ1-1|few|TRBV5-4
CASSPEQNTEAFF
>TRBD2|TRBJ2-7|.|TRBV7-3
CASSLGLAESYEQYF
>TRBD1|TRBJ1-5|.|TRBV5-6
CASSLADRGNQPQHF
>TRBD2|.|.|TRBV10-3
CAVSPTSGVIYEQYF
>TRBD2|.|few|TRBV12-3/TRBV12-4
CASSLSTSGGETQYF
>TRBD1|TRBJ1-1|few|TRBV7-8
CASSLVGDREAEAFF